The clone carrying this TCR beta chain was seen just once. The antigen is unknown. The sample is drawn from a study of cytomegalovirus exposure and HLA in healthy donors. Across the study: The Caucasian-associated ancestry cluster held over 80% of approximately 400 genotyped donors.

At sampling all donors were nominally healthy, likely with unrecorded immune exposures. Amplification used 60 Vbeta primers and 13 Jbeta primers. Produced via immunoSEQ multiplex PCR; TCRdb's table is partial and in-frame only. The sample shows a few hundred thousand clones, roughly 81% of them seen only once. Trimming removed 10 bases at V and 1 base at J, with 10 bases between. Per germline, CDR1 MNHEY and CDR2 SVGAGI. CDR3 length: 13 amino acids. Findings and limits, study-wide: In vitro testing confirmed a few CMV-associated chains as specific for CMV antigens. The majority of CMV-associated TCR beta chains were reported as apparently HLA-restricted in a later analysis.

The chain recombines TRBV6-5 with TRBJ2-2; D might be TRBD1 (5 bases). The source of this sequence is a middle-aged woman in good health and CMV-seropositive. Sequenced: PBMCs. The DNA of the CDR3 is TGTGCCACCACTGACAGGAACACCGGGGAGCTGTTTTTT. Translated: CATTDRNTGELFF.